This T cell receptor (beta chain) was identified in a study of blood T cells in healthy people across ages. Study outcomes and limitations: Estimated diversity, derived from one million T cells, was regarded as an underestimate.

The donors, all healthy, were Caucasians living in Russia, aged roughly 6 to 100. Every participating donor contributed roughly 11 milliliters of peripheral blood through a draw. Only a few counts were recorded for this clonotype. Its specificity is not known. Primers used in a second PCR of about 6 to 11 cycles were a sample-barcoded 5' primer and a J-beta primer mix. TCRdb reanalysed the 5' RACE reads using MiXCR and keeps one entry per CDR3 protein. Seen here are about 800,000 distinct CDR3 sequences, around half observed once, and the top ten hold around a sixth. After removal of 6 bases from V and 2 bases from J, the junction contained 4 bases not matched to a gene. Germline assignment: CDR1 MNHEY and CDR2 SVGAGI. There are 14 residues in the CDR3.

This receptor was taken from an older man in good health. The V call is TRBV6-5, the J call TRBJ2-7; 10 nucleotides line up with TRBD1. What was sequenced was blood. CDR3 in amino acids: CASRRGQGTYEQYF. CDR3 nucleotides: TGTGCCAGCAGACGGGGACAGGGGACCTACGAGCAGTACTTC.